Sequencing of this T cell receptor beta chain was carried out in a study of a mutant IDH1 vaccine in newly diagnosed glioma. About the study: Receipt of radiotherapy, temozolomide, or both preceded the study, and most received both. Findings and limits, study-wide: Most patients, approximately 93%, showed vaccine-induced immune responses.

Specified time point: baseline, week 1 (first vaccination visit). Described treatment: pre-vaccination baseline after standard-of-care therapy. Newly diagnosed WHO grade 3 or 4 IDH1-mutant, ATRX-lost astrocytomas were identified in the donors. V trimming: 4 bases; J trimming: 0 bases; junction bases outside the gene matches: 6. The CDR3 has 15 residues. Germline CDR1 and CDR2: SGHRS and YFSETQ. Concerning this clone: Its antigen is unknown.

Using immunoSEQ multiplex PCR, the repertoire was profiled, and TCRdb retains in-frame clones only, with some absent. The sample holds tens of thousands of clones; approximately 83% are singletons and the top ten take 7% to 8%. This receptor was obtained from a woman aged 45-60 years with glioma. This chain links TRBV5-1 with TRBJ2-7; TRBD1 matches at 8 bases. The material was PBMCs, obtained from a glioma patient treated with radiotherapy, temozolomide or both. The DNA of the CDR3 is TGCGCCAGCAGCAGCACCGGGACAGGCTCCTACGAGCAGTACTTC. It encodes CASSSTGTGSYEQYF.